This entry concerns a single TCR beta chain. TCRdb processed the 5' RACE reads anew with MiXCR; each CDR3 protein has one entry. The table lists about 63,000 distinct CDR3 sequences, about a sixth of them singletons. This CDR3 is 12 amino acids long. Between the trimmed V and J ends, which lost 8 bases and 9 bases, there was a span of 11 bases. CDR1 is MNHEY and CDR2 is SVGAGI in the germline V gene. This sample was included in a study of HIV-infected patients and healthy controls. The clonotype originates from a human donor in good health. Sequencing was carried out using CD4+ T cells from blood. The chain joins TRBV6-5 to TRBJ1-6; the D gene is possibly TRBD1 (6 bases). The CDR3 nucleotides are TGTGCCAGCCGGGGGCTGCGTTCACCCCTCCACTTT. This encodes CASRGLRSPLHF.